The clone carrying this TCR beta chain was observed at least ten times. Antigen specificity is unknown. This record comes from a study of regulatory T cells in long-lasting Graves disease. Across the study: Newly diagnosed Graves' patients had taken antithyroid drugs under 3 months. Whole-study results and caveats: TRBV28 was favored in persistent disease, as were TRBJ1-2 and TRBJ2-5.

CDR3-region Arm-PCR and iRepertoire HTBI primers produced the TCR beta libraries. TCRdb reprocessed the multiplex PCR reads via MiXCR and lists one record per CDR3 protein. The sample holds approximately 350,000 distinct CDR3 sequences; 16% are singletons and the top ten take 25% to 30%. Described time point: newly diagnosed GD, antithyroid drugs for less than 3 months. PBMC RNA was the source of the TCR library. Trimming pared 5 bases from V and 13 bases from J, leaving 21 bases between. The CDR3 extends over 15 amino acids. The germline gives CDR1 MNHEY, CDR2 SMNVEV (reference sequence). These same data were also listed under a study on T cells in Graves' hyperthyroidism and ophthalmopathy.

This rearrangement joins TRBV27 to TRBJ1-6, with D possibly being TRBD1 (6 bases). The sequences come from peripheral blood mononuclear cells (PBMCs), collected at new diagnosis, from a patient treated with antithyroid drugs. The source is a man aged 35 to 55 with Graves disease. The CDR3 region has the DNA TGTGCCAGCAGTCGAGACCGGGACACCTTCCGGCCCCTCCACTTT. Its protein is CASSRDRDTFRPLHF.